This T cell receptor (beta chain) derives from a study of T cell responses to AZD1222 COVID-19 vaccine. Study-level findings and limits: There were repertoire samples only from the period after the peak T cell response. The study found vaccine-associated CD4 TCRs spanning spike, dominant at 160-218 and 743-854. At study baseline, merely more than 5 AZD1222 recipients were seropositive. It should be noted that donors were predominantly white British and more often female, and clonal diversity was possibly underestimated.

The CDR3 spans 14 residues. Trimming removed 5 bases at V and 1 base at J, with 11 bases between. CDR1 is SGHTA, CDR2 FQGNSA, per germline. Some clones are missing from TCRdb's copy, which holds only in-frame ones; the method was immunoSEQ multiplex PCR. Seen here are over 95,000 clones, around 89% observed once, and the top ten hold 6.5% to 8%. This clone was found once. What it binds is unknown. The receptor was isolated from an adult in good health. V usage is TRBV7-2 and J usage is TRBJ1-1; D not certain. The specimen was peripheral blood, collected on day 0 of AZD1222 vaccination. CDR3 sequence reads: CASSPGAANTEAFF. CDR3 in DNA: TGTGCCAGCAGCCCGGGTGCGGCGAACACTGAAGCTTTCTTT. The full variable domain, its missing parts supplied by reference TRBV7-2 and TRBJ1-1, is GAGVSQSPSNKVTEKGKDVELRCDPISGHTALYWYRQSLGQGLEFLIYFQGNSAPDKSGLPSDRFSAERTGGSVSTLTIQRTQQEDSAVYLCASSPGAANTEAFFGQGTRLTVV.